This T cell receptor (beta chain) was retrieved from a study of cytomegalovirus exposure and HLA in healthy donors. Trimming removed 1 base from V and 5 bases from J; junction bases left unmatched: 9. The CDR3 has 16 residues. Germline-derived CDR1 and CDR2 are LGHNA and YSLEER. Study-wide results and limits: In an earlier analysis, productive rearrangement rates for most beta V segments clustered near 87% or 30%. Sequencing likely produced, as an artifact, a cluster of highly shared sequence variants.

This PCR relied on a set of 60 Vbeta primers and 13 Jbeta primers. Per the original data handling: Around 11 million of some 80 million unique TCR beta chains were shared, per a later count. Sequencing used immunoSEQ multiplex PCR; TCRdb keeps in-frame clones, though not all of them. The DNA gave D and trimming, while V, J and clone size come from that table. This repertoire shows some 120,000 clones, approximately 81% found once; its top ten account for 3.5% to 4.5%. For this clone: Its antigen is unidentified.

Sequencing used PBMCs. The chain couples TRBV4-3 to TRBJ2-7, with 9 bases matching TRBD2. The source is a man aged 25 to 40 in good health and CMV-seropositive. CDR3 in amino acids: CASSQGVAGARHEQYF. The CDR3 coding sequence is TGCGCCAGCAGCCAAGGTGTAGCGGGGGCGCGGCACGAGCAGTACTTC.